This T cell receptor beta chain appears in the sequencing data of a study of blood T cells in healthy people across ages. Primers used in a second PCR of about 7 to 12 cycles were a sample-barcoded 5' primer and a J-beta primer mix. TCRdb reanalysed the 5' RACE reads using MiXCR and keeps one entry per CDR3 protein. The sample yields about 1.4 million distinct CDR3 sequences, roughly 64% seen once. Whole-study findings and limits: When set beside aged donors, long-lived donors presented more naive CD4+ cells and higher diversity. Per million T cells, TCR beta diversity dropped about linearly as age rose.

Trimming took 4 bases from V and 3 from J; bases not matched to a gene: 6. Germline V CDR1 and CDR2: DFQATT, SNEGSKA (reference sequence). The CDR3 length is 13 residues. Comments on this clonotype: Its target is not known.

The TCR sequence derives from a young man in good health. Sequencing input: blood. V is TRBV20-1 and J is TRBJ2-7; 7 positions match TRBD2. The DNA of the CDR3 is TGCAGTGCTACCAGCGGGGACCGCTACGAGCAGTACTTC. It specifies CSATSGDRYEQYF.